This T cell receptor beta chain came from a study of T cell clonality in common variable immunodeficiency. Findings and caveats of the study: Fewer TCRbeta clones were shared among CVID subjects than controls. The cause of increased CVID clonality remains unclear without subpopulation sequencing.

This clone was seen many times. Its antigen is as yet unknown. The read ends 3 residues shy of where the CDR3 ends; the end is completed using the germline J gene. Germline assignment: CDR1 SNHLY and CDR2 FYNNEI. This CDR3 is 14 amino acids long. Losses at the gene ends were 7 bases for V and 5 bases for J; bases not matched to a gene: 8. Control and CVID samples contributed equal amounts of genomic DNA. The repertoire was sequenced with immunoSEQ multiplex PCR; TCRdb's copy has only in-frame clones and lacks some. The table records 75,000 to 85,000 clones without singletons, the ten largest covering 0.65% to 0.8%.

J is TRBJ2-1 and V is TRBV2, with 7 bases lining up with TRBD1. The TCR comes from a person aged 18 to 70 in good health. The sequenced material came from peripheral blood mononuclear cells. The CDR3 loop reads CASKVLTGNNEQFF. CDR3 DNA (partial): TGTGCCAGCAAGGTTCTGACAGGGAACAATGAG.